The 6 T cell receptor beta chains below all came from one sample that was sequenced in a study of cytomegalovirus exposure and HLA in healthy donors. The PCR was carried out with 60 Vbeta primers and 13 Jbeta primers. Only in-frame clones appear in the TCRdb table, and some are missing; sequencing was by immunoSEQ multiplex PCR. Among around 100,000 clones listed, approximately 76% were seen once. Sequencing input: PBMCs. The receptors originated from a woman in her sixties in good health and CMV-seropositive.

The chain has TRBV5-1 and TRBJ2-3, with 12 bases lining up with TRBD2. Germline assignment: CDR1 SGHRS and CDR2 YFSETQ. V lost 4 bases to trimming and J lost 3 bases; unmatched junction nucleotides: 12. This CDR3 comprises 18 residues. The CDR3 nucleotides are TGCGCCAGCAGCGTCCGGGCCCTAGCGGGAGGGGGAACAGATACGCAGTATTTT. Its translation: CASSVRALAGGGTDTQYF.

The rearrangement uses TRBV7-9 and TRBJ2-1; TRBD1 matches 8 bases. From germline, CDR1 is SEHNR and CDR2 FQNEAQ (reference sequence). V was clipped by 5 bases and J by 7 bases; unmatched bases: 10. The CDR3 is 15 amino acids. CDR3 coding DNA: TGTGCCAGCAGCATCATCCCGGACAGGGAGAATGAGCAGTTCTTC. This gives the protein CASSIIPDRENEQFF.

The chain links TRBV5-8 to TRBJ1-4; the match to TRBD1 covers 7 bases. The CDR3 spans 16 residues. Losses at the gene ends were 4 bases for V and 3 bases for J; bases not matched to a gene: 9. CDR1 SGHTS and CDR2 YDEGEE come from the germline V gene. The CDR3 DNA follows: TGTGCCAGCAGCAGCAACAGGGGCCGCGCTAATGAAAAACTGTTTTTT. Its translation is CASSSNRGRANEKLFF.

The chain employs TRBV7-2 and TRBJ2-7; D not certain. Trimming removed 7 bases from V and 2 bases from J, with 9 bases in between. The CDR3 is 12 amino acids. CDR1 and CDR2 (germline): SGHTA, FQGNSA. CDR3 coding DNA: TGTGCCAGCACCCCTAATACCTACGAGCAGTACTTC. Its protein is CASTPNTYEQYF.

This chain connects TRBV5-4 to TRBJ2-7, with 14 bases lining up with TRBD2. V was clipped by 0 bases and J by 7 bases; unmatched bases: 6. This CDR3 comprises 16 residues. Germline CDR1 is SGHNT and CDR2 is YYREEE (reference sequence). CDR3 in DNA: TGTGCCAGCAGCTTGGGACTGGGACTAGCGGGAGATGAGCAGTACTTC. Amino acids: CASSLGLGLAGDEQYF.

The rearrangement uses TRBV7-9 and TRBJ1-1; no firm D call. V lost 1 base, J lost 6 bases, and 6 bases lay in between. The CDR3 has 12 amino acids. Germline values: CDR1 SEHNR, CDR2 FQNEAQ (reference sequence). This chain's CDR3 is CASSLGLSEAFF. In DNA, the CDR3 is TGTGCCAGCAGCTTAGGACTTTCTGAAGCTTTCTTT.